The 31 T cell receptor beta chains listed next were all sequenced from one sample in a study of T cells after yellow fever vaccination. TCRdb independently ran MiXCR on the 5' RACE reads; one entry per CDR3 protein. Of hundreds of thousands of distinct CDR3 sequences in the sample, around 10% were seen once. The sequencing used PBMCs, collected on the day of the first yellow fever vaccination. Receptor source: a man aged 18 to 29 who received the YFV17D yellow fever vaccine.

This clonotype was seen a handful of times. CDR3 DNA: TGTGCCAGCAGTGACACTATCTCAGGGTCTCGTGGCTACACCTTC. Encoded protein: CASSDTISGSRGYTF. The chain combines TRBV12-3 or TRBV12-4 with TRBJ1-2; TRBD1 is a possible D gene (5 bases). Between the trimmed V and J ends, which lost 5 bases and 7 bases, there was a span of 20 bases. The CDR3 runs to 15 residues.

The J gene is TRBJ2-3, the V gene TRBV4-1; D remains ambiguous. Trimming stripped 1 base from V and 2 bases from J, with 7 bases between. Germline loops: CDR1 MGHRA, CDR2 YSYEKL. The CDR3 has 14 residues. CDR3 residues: CASSQGSATDTQYF. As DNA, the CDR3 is TGCGCCAGCAGCCAAGGGAGCGCCACAGATACGCAGTATTTT.

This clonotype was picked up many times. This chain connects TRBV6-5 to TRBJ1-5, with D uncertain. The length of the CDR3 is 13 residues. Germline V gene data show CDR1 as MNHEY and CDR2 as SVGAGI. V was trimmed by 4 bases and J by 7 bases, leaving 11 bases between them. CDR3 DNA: TGTGCCAGCAGTTTACGGGAAGGGCAGCCCCAGCATTTT. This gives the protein CASSLREGQPQHF.

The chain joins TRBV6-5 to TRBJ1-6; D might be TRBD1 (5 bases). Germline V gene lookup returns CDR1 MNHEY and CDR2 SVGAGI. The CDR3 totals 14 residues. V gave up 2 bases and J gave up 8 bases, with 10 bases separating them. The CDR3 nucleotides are TGTGCCAGCAGTTACAGGGACGGACATTCACCCCTCCACTTT. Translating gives CASSYRDGHSPLHF.

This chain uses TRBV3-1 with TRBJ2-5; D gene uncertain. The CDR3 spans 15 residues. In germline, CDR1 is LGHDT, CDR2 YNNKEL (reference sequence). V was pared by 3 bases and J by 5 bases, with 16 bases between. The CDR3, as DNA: TGTGCCAGCAGCCACTCCCAAAAAGCCCAGGAGACCCAGTACTTC. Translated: CASSHSQKAQETQYF.

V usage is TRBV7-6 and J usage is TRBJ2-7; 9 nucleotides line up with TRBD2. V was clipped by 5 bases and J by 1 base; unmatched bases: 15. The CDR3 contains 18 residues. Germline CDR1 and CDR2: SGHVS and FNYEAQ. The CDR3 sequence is CASSPPGGSGGLSYEQYF. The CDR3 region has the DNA TGTGCCAGCAGCCCCCCCGGTGGTAGCGGGGGTCTGTCCTACGAGCAGTACTTC. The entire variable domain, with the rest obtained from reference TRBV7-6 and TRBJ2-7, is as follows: GAGVSQSPRYKVTKRGQDVALRCDPISGHVSLYWYRQALGQGPEFLTYFNYEAQQDKSGLPNDRFSAERPEGSISTLTIQRTEQRDSAMYRCASSPPGGSGGLSYEQYFGPGTRLTVT.

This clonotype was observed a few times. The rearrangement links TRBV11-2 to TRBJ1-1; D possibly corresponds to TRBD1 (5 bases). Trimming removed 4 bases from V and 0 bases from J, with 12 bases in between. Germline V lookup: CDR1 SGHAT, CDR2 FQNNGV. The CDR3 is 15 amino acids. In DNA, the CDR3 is TGTGCCAGCAGCTATAAAGACAGCTTGAACACTGAAGCTTTCTTT. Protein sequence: CASSYKDSLNTEAFF.

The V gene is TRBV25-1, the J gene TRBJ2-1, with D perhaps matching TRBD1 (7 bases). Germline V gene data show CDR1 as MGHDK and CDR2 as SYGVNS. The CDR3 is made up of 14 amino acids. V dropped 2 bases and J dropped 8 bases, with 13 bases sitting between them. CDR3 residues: CASSEAGTVHEQFF. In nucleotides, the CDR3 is TGTGCCAGCAGTGAAGCGGGGACAGTCCATGAGCAGTTCTTC.

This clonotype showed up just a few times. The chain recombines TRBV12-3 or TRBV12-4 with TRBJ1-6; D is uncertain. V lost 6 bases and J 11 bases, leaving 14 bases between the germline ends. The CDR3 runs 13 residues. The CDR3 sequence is CASSQDPPPPLHF. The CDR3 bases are TGTGCCAGCAGCCAAGATCCGCCTCCACCCCTCCACTTT.

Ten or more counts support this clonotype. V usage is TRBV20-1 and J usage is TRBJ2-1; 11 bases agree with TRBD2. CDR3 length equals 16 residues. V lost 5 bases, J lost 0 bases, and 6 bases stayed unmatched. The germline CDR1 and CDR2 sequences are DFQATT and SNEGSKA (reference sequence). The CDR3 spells CSAHRLAGTSYNEQFF. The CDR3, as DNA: TGCAGTGCTCATCGACTAGCGGGGACCTCCTACAATGAGCAGTTCTTC.

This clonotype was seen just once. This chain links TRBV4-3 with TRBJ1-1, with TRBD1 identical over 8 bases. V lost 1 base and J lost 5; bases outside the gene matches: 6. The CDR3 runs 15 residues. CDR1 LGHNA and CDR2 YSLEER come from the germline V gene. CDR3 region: CASSQGAGGGTEAFF. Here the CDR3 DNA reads TGCGCCAGCAGCCAAGGCGCAGGGGGCGGGACTGAAGCTTTCTTT.

CDR3 nucleotides: TGTGCCAGCTCACCACCGACAGGGCCTTTGGAGCAGTACTTC. Translating gives CASSPPTGPLEQYF. The chain combines TRBV18 with TRBJ2-7; 7 positions match TRBD1. V dropped 0 bases and J dropped 7; count of bases not matched to a gene: 6. This CDR3 spans 14 amino acids. The V gene's germline CDR1 is KGHSH and CDR2 LQKENI.

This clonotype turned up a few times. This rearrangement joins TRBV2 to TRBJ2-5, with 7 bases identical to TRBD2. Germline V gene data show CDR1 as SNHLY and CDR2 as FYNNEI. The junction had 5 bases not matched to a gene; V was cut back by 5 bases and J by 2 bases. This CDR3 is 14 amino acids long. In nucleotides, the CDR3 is TGTGCCAGCAGTTACACGGGAGGACAAGAGACCCAGTACTTC. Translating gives CASSYTGGQETQYF.

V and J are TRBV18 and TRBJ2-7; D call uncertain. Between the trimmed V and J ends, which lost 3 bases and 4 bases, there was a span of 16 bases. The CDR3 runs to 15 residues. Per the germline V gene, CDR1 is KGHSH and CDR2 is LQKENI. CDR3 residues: CASSPRGASTYEQYF. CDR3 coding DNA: TGTGCCAGCTCACCTAGAGGAGCGTCAACTTACGAGCAGTACTTC.

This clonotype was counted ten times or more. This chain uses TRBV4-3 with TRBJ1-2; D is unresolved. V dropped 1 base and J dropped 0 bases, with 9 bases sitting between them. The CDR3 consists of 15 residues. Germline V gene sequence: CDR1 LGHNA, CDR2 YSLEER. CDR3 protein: CASSQGPASNYGYTF. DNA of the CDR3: TGCGCCAGCAGCCAAGGACCAGCGTCTAACTATGGCTACACCTTC.

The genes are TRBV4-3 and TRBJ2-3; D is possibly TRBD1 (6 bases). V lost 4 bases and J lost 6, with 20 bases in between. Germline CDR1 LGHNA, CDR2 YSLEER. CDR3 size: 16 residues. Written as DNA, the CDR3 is TGCGCCAGCAGCCCCCGGACAGCCGGCAATAGGGATACGCAGTATTTT. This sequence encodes CASSPRTAGNRDTQYF.

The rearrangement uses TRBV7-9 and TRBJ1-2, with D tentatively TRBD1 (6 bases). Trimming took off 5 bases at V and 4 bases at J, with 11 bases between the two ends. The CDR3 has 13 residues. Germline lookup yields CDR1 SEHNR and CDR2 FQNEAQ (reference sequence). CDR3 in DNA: TGTGCCAGCAGCACTGGACAGACCTATGGCTACACCTTC. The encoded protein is CASSTGQTYGYTF.

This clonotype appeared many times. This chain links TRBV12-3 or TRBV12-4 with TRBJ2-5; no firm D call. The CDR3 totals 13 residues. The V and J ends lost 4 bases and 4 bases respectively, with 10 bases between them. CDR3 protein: CASSSPRGETQYF. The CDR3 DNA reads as TGTGCCAGCAGTTCCCCCCGAGGAGAGACCCAGTACTTC.

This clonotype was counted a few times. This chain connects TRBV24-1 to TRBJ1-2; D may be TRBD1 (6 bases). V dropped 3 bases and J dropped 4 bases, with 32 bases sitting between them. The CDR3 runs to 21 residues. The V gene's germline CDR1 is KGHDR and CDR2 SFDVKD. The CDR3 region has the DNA TGTGCCACCAGTGATGGCCAGGGGTACCCCCACCCATCTAGGCCTTTCTATGGCTACACCTTC. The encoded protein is CATSDGQGYPHPSRPFYGYTF.

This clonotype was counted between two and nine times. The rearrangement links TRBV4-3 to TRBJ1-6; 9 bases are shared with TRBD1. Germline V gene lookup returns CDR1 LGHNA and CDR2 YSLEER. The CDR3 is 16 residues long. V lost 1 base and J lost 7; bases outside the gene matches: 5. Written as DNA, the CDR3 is TGCGCCAGCAGCCAAGGGACAGGGGTGCCGAATTCACCCCTCCACTTT. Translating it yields CASSQGTGVPNSPLHF.

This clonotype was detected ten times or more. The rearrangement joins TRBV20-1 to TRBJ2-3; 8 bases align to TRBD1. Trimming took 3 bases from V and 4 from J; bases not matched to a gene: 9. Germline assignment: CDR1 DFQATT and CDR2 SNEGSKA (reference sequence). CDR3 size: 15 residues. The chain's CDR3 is CSASEPDRGADTQYF. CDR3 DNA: TGCAGTGCTAGCGAACCCGACAGGGGCGCAGATACGCAGTATTTT.

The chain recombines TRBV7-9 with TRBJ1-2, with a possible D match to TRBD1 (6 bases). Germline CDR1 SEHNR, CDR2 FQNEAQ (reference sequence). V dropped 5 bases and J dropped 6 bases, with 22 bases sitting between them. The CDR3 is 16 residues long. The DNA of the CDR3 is TGTGCCAGCAGCCCGAGGATCGACAGGACAGTGGATGGCTACACCTTC. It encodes CASSPRIDRTVDGYTF.

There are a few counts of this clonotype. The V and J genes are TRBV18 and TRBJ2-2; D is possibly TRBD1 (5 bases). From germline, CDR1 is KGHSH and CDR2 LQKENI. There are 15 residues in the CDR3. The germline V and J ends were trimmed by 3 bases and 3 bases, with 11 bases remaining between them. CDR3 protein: CASSPQPGYTGELFF. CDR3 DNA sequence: TGTGCCAGCTCACCTCAACCAGGGTACACCGGGGAGCTGTTTTTT. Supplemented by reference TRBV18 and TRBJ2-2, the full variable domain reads NAGVMQNPRHLVRRRGQEARLRCSPMKGHSHVYWYRQLPEEGLKFMVYLQKENIIDESGMPKERFSAEFPKEGPSILRIQQVVRGDSAAYFCASSPQPGYTGELFFGEGSRLTVL.

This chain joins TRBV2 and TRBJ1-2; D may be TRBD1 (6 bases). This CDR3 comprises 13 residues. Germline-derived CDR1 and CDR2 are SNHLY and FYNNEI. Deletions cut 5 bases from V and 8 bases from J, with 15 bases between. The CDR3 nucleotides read TGTGCCAGCAGTCAGCGTTCAGGGGACGGCTACACCTTC. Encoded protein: CASSQRSGDGYTF.

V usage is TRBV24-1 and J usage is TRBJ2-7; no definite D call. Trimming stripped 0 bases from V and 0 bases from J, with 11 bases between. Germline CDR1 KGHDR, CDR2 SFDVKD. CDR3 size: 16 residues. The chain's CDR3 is CATSDLPARFSYEQYF. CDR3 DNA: TGTGCCACCAGTGATTTGCCCGCCAGGTTCTCCTACGAGCAGTACTTC.

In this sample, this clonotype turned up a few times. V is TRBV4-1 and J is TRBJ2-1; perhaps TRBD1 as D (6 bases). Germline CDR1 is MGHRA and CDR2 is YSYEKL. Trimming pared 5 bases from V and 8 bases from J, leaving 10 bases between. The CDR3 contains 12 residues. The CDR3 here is CASSNRVDEQFF. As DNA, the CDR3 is TGCGCCAGCAGCAACAGGGTGGATGAGCAGTTCTTC.

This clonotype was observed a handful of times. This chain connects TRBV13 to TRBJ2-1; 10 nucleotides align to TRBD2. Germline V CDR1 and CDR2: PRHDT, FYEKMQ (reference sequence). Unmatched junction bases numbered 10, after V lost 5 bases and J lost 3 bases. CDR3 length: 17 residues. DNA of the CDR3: TGTGCCAGCAGCCCCCGTTTAGCGGGGGGTATCTACAATGAGCAGTTCTTC. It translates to CASSPRLAGGIYNEQFF.

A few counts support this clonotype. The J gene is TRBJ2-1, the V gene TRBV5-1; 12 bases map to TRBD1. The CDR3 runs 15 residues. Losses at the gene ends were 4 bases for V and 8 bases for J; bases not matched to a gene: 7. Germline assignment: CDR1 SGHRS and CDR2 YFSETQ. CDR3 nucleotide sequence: TGCGCCAGCAGCACCGGGACAGGGGGCGCGTATGAGCAGTTCTTC. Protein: CASSTGTGGAYEQFF.

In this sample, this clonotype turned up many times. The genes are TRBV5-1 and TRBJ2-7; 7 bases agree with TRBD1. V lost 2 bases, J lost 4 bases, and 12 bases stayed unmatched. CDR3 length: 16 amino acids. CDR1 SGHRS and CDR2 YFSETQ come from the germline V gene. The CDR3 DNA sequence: TGCGCCAGCAGCTTAGGGCCGGGACAGCCTATATACGAGCAGTACTTC. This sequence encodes CASSLGPGQPIYEQYF.

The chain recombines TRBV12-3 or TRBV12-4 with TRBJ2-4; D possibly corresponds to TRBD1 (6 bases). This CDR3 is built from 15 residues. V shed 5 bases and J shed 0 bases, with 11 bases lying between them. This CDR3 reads CASSGQTLAKNIQYF. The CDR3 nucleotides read TGTGCCAGCAGTGGACAGACCCTAGCCAAAAACATTCAGTACTTC.

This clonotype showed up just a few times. The CDR3 sequence is CASSTDTGYGYTF. The CDR3 DNA reads as TGTGCCAGCAGCACGGACACCGGGTATGGCTACACCTTC. The chain employs TRBV7-9 and TRBJ1-2, with D possibly TRBD1 on 5 matching bases. Trimming cost V 5 bases and J 5 bases, with 12 bases left between them. The CDR3 sequence is 13 residues long. Looked up from germline, CDR1 is SEHNR and CDR2 is FQNEAQ (reference sequence).